The 14 T cell receptor beta chains below all came from one sample that was sequenced in a study of cytomegalovirus exposure and HLA in healthy donors (TCRdb year 2017). The library relied on the immunoSEQ multiplex PCR assay. Not all clones reach the TCRdb copy of this immuneACCESS table, which keeps in-frame sequences only. Checked studies attribute under half of the gap to unresolved V genes and leave the rest unexplained. The sample includes 200,000 to 250,000 clones, with about nine tenths observed a single time. The ten largest clones capture approximately 2% of the sample. The specimen was PBMCs. The receptors shown here come from a woman under 30 in good health and CMV-seropositive.

The chain couples TRBV15 to TRBJ2-1, with D perhaps TRBD2 (6 bases). The CDR3 length is 16 residues. Germline V gene sequence: CDR1 LNHNV, CDR2 YYDKDF (reference sequence). The V and J ends lost 1 base and 4 bases respectively, with 14 bases between them. CDR3 DNA: TGTGCCACCAGCAGAGGGAGACTAGGGGCATACAATGAGCAGTTCTTC. It encodes CATSRGRLGAYNEQFF.

This chain joins TRBV11-1 and TRBJ2-1; no definite D call. The V end was cut by 7 bases, the J end by 4 bases, with 5 bases between. There are 11 residues in the CDR3. Germline CDR1 reads SGHAT; CDR2 reads FQDESV (reference sequence). The CDR3 spells CASMQYNEQFF. The CDR3 bases are TGTGCCAGCATGCAGTACAATGAGCAGTTCTTC.

The V call is TRBV4-1, the J call TRBJ1-5; D possibly corresponds to TRBD1 (6 bases). Trimming took off 3 bases at V and 1 base at J, with 13 bases between the two ends. The V gene's germline CDR1 is MGHRA and CDR2 YSYEKL. The CDR3 runs to 16 residues. In DNA, the CDR3 is TGCGCCAGCAGCCAGGGTTTTACAGGGAGCAATCAGCCCCAGCATTTT. It is translated as CASSQGFTGSNQPQHF.

The V call is TRBV28, the J call TRBJ2-7; TRBD2 aligns across 9 bases. V shed 5 bases and J 4 bases; nucleotides not matched to a gene: 6. This CDR3 is 14 amino acids long. CDR1 is MDHEN, CDR2 SYDVKM, per germline. This CDR3 reads CASSQSGRSYEQYF. CDR3 bases: TGTGCCAGCAGTCAAAGCGGGAGGAGTTACGAGCAGTACTTC.

The chain links TRBV7-9 to TRBJ1-2, with D unresolved. Germline assignment: CDR1 SEHNR and CDR2 FQNEAQ (reference sequence). The V end lost 1 base, the J end lost 3 bases, and 12 bases lay between the germline ends. This CDR3 contains 15 residues. CDR3 region: CASSLERRIDYGYTF. The CDR3 DNA reads TGTGCCAGCAGCTTAGAGAGGAGGATCGACTATGGCTACACCTTC.

This sequence joins TRBV18 and TRBJ1-1; D perhaps matches TRBD1 (6 bases). This CDR3 contains 13 residues. The germline V and J ends were trimmed by 2 bases and 3 bases, with 7 bases remaining between them. Per the germline V gene, CDR1 is KGHSH and CDR2 is LQKENI. The DNA of the CDR3 is TGTGCCAGCTCACCAAACAGGGACACTGAAGCTTTCTTT. Translating gives CASSPNRDTEAFF. Together with reference TRBV18 and TRBJ1-1, the CDR3 gives the full variable domain: NAGVMQNPRHLVRRRGQEARLRCSPMKGHSHVYWYRQLPEEGLKFMVYLQKENIIDESGMPKERFSAEFPKEGPSILRIQQVVRGDSAAYFCASSPNRDTEAFFGQGTRLTVV.

The chain combines TRBV2 with TRBJ2-1, with 9 bases identical to TRBD2. The CDR3 covers 16 residues. The trim removed 6 bases at V and 1 base at J, leaving 7 bases unmatched. From germline, CDR1 is SNHLY and CDR2 FYNNEI. This CDR3 is CASRPSSGASYNEQFF. CDR3 sequence (DNA): TGTGCCAGCAGACCTTCTAGCGGGGCTTCCTACAATGAGCAGTTCTTC.

The CDR3 reads CASSLVQRKETQYF. In nucleotides, the CDR3 is TGTGCCAGCAGCTTAGTACAGAGAAAAGAGACCCAGTACTTC. The chain joins TRBV7-9 to TRBJ2-5; the D is unclear. V was trimmed by 1 base and J by 3 bases, leaving 9 bases between them. Germline V gives CDR1 SEHNR, CDR2 FQNEAQ (reference sequence). The CDR3 has 14 amino acids.

V usage is TRBV29-1 and J usage is TRBJ2-7; 7 bases are a match to TRBD1. This CDR3 is built from 15 residues. Trimming took 7 bases from V and 4 from J; bases not matched to a gene: 16. The germline gives CDR1 SQVTM, CDR2 ANQGSEA. The CDR3 DNA follows: TGCAGCGCAACTGAAGGACCGGGACAGAGATACGAGCAGTACTTC. Its translation is CSATEGPGQRYEQYF.

The chain is built from TRBV27 and TRBJ2-7; TRBD2 matches at 14 bases. J gave up 6 bases and V 3 bases, and 7 bases lay outside the gene matches. CDR3 length: 16 amino acids. Germline V gene data show CDR1 as MNHEY and CDR2 as SMNVEV (reference sequence). CDR3 nucleotide sequence: TGTGCCAGCAGTTTTGGACTAGCGGGAGGTAAAGGCGAGCAGTACTTC. This encodes CASSFGLAGGKGEQYF.

The chain recombines TRBV30 with TRBJ2-1, with TRBD2 identical over 12 bases. Trimming at V came to 2 bases and at J to 3 bases, leaving 11 bases not matched to a gene. Germline loops: CDR1 GTSNPN, CDR2 SVGIG (reference sequence). The CDR3 contains 18 residues. CDR3 protein: CAWSTWGLAGYYYNEQFF. CDR3 bases: TGTGCCTGGAGTACTTGGGGACTAGCGGGCTACTACTACAATGAGCAGTTCTTC.

This clone came up a few times. V and J are TRBV19 and TRBJ1-5; unclear D gene. The germline V gene has CDR1 LNHDA and CDR2 SQIVND (reference sequence). The CDR3 totals 12 residues. Trimming shortened V by 4 bases and J by 4 bases, and 5 bases separated the two germline ends. In DNA form, the CDR3 reads TGTGCCAGTAGTACCCCAAATCAGCCCCAGCATTTT. This codes for CASSTPNQPQHF.

The chain has TRBV5-1 and TRBJ1-1; TRBD1 matches at 8 bases. Germline CDR1 SGHRS, CDR2 YFSETQ. The CDR3 totals 16 residues. V dropped 4 bases and J dropped 0; count of bases not matched to a gene: 8. The CDR3 DNA reads as TGCGCCAGCAGCAGTCGACAGGGGCCTATGAACACTGAAGCTTTCTTT. The encoded protein is CASSSRQGPMNTEAFF.

The chain combines TRBV28 with TRBJ2-7; TRBD2 matches 7 bases. This CDR3 has 14 residues. Germline V gene sequence: CDR1 MDHEN, CDR2 SYDVKM. Trimming took 7 bases from V and 3 from J; bases not matched to a gene: 9. The DNA of the CDR3 is TGTGCCAGCAAAGGCGGGGGACCTGGCTACGAGCAGTACTTC. Translating gives CASKGGGPGYEQYF.